This T cell receptor (beta chain) was sequenced for a study of glioma-infiltrating T cells after dendritic cell vaccination. Input was around 2.1 ug genomic DNA, or all available if less. Primers: 60 V beta forward and 13 J beta reverse. Repertoires were generated with immunoSEQ multiplex PCR, while TCRdb's copy carries only in-frame clones and drops some. The data contain 65,000 to 80,000 clones, 65% to 90% of them singletons. Regarding the study as a whole: Higher pretreatment TIL content predicted longer progression-free time and survival.

PBMC were collected before vaccination, two weeks after the third vaccination, and at progression. Notes on this clone: Its target is not known.

The CDR3 has 14 residues. Germline V CDR1 and CDR2: ENHRY, SYGVKD. V was clipped by 3 bases and J by 8 bases; unmatched bases: 6. The sample was blood, taken before dendritic cell vaccination. The chain carries TRBV10-3 and TRBJ1-2; TRBD1 agrees at 10 bases. The clonotype originates from a human donor with glioblastoma. CDR3 loop: CAISDSGTGEGYTF. As DNA, the CDR3 is TGTGCCATCAGTGACTCCGGGACAGGGGAAGGCTACACCTTC.